This TCR beta chain was documented in a study of CD8 T cell repertoires and HIV-1 epitope variants. The data were produced by immunoSEQ multiplex PCR, yet TCRdb's version contains in-frame clones alone and is incomplete. The sample carries about 95,000 clones, over 70% recorded once. The CDR3 extends over 14 amino acids. Germline V gene data show CDR1 as SGHTA and CDR2 as FQGTGA. V was trimmed by 5 bases and J by 5 bases, leaving 15 bases between them. The receptor comes from a male donor with HIV. The rearrangement uses TRBV7-3 and TRBJ1-2, with a possible D match to TRBD1 (5 bases). Sequences were obtained from uncultured baseline CD8+ T cells from peripheral blood mononuclear cells (PBMCs). The CDR3 reads CASSQDPGGYGYTF. CDR3 sequence (DNA): TGTGCCAGCAGCCAGGACCCCGGGGGATATGGCTACACCTTC.